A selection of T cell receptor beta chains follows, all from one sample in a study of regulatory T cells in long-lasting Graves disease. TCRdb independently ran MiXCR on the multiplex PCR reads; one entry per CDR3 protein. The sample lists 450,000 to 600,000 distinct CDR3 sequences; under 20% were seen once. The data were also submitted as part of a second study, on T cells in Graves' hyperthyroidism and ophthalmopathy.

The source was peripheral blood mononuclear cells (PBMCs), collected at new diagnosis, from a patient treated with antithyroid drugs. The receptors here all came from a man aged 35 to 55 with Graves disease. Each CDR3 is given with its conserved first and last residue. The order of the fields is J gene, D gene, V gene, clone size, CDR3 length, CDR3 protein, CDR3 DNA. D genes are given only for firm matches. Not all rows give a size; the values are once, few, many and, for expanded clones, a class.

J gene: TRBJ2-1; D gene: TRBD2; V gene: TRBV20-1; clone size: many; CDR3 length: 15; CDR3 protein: CSASQAGISYNEQFF; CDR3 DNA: TGCAGTGCTAGTCAAGCGGGAATCTCCTACAATGAGCAGTTCTTC
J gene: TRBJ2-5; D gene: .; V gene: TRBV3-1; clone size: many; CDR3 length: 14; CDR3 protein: CASSQVESQETQYF; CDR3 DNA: TGTGCCAGCAGCCAAGTAGAAAGCCAAGAGACCCAGTACTTC
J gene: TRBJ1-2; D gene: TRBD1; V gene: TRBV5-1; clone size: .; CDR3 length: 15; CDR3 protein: CASSTWTGDRYGYTF; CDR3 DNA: TGCGCCAGCAGCACCTGGACAGGGGATCGCTATGGCTACACCTTC
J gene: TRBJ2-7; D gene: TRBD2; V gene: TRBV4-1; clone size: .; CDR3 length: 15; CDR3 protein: CASSLGLAGGREQYF; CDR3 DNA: TGCGCCAGCAGCCTCGGACTAGCGGGAGGGAGAGAGCAGTACTTC
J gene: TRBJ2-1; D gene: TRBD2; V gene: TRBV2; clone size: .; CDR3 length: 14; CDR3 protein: CASSEASGRVEQFF; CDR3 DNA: TGTGCCAGCAGTGAGGCTAGCGGGAGGGTTGAGCAGTTCTTC
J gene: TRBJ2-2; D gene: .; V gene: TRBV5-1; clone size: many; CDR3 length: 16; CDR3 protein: CASSLVSHLYTGELFF; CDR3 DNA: TGCGCCAGCAGCTTGGTATCGCACCTATACACCGGGGAGCTGTTTTTT
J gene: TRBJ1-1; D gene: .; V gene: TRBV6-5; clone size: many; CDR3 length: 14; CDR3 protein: CASSYGPGVAEAFF; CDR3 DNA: TGTGCCAGCAGTTACGGTCCGGGTGTAGCTGAAGCTTTCTTT
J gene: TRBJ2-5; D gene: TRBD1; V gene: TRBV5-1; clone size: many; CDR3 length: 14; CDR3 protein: CASSVGTGGETQYF; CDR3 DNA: TGCGCCAGCAGCGTCGGGACAGGGGGAGAGACCCAGTACTTC
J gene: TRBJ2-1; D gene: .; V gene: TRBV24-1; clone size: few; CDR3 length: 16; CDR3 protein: CATSDPGTDTYNEQFF; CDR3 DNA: TGTGCCACCAGTGATCCCGGGACTGATACCTACAATGAGCAGTTCTTC
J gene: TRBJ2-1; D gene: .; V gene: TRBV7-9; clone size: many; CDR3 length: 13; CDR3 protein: CASSLRLGDEQFF; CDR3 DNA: TGTGCCAGCAGCTTACGGTTAGGGGATGAGCAGTTCTTC
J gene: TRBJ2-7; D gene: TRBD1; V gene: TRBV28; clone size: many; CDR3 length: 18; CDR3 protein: CASSLYGMWGQTNYEQYF; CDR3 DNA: TGTGCCAGCAGTTTATACGGTATGTGGGGACAGACAAACTACGAGCAGTACTTC
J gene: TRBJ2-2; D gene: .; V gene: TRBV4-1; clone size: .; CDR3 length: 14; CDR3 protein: CASIPRGGTGELFF; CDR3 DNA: TGCGCCAGCATACCCCGGGGAGGCACCGGGGAGCTGTTTTTT
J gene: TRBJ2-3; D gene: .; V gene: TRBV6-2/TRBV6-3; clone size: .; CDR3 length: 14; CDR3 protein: CAGGSGGYTDTQYF; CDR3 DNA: TGTGCCGGCGGAAGTGGCGGATATACAGATACGCAGTATTTT
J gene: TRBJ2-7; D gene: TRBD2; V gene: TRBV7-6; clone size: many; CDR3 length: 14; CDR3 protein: CASSLKLAGNEQYF; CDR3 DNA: TGTGCCAGCAGCTTAAAGCTAGCGGGAAATGAGCAGTACTTC
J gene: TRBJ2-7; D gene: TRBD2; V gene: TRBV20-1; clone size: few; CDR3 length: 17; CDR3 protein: CSARDWARLASSYEQYF; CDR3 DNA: TGCAGTGCTAGAGATTGGGCGAGACTAGCGAGTTCTTACGAGCAGTACTTC
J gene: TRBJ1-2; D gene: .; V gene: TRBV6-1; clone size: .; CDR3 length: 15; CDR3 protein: CASSEVGSSNYGYTF; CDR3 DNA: TGTGCCAGCAGTGAAGTTGGCTCATCGAACTATGGCTACACCTTC
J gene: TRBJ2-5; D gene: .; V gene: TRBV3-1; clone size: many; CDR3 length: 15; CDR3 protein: CASSQGGAGAETQYF; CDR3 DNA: TGTGCCAGCAGCCAAGGGGGGGCCGGAGCGGAGACCCAGTACTTC
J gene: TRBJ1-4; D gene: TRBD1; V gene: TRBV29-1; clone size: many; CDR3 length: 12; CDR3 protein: CSARTGPEKLFF; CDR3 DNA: TGCAGCGCCCGGACAGGCCCGGAAAAACTGTTTTTT
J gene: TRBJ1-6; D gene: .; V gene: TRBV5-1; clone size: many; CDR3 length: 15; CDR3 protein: CASSLREGYNSPLHF; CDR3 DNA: TGCGCCAGCAGCTTGCGGGAGGGCTATAATTCACCCCTCCACTTT
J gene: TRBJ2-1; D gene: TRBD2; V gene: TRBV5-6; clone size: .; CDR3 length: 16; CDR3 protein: CASSRPRGRLGNEQFF; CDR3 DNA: TGTGCCAGCAGCCGACCTCGCGGGAGACTTGGCAATGAGCAGTTCTTC
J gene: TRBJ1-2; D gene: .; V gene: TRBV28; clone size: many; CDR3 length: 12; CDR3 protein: CASSLSAGARTF; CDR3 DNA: TGTGCCAGCAGTTTATCTGCGGGGGCTCGCACCTTC
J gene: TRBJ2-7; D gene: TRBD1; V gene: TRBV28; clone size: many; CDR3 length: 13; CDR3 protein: CASRGTGRNEQYF; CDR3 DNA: TGTGCCAGCAGGGGGACAGGGAGGAACGAGCAGTACTTC
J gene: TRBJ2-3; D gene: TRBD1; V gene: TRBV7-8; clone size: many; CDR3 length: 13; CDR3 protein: CASRTGVADTQYF; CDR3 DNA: TGTGCCAGCAGGACAGGGGTTGCAGATACGCAGTATTTT
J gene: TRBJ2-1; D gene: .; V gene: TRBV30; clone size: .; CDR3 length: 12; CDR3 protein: CAWSEISGGVFF; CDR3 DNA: TGTGCCTGGAGTGAAATTAGCGGTGGGGTGTTCTTC
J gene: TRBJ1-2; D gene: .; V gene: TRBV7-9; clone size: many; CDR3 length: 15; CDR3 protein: CASSLASGTHYGYTF; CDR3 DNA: TGTGCCAGCAGCTTAGCCTCAGGGACCCACTATGGCTACACCTTC
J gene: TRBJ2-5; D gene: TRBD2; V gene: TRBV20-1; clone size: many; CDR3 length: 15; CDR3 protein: CSARDRQREWETQYF; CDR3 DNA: TGCAGTGCTAGAGACCGCCAGCGGGAGTGGGAGACCCAGTACTTC
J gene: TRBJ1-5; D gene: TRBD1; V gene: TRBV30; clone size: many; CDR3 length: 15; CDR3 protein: CAWSGRDSYNQPQHF; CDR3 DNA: TGTGCCTGGAGTGGGCGGGACAGCTACAATCAGCCCCAGCATTTT
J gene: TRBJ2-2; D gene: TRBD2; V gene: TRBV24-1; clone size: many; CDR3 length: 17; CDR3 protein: CATSGGSGRTNTGELFF; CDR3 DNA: TGTGCCACCAGTGGTGGTAGCGGGAGGACGAACACCGGGGAGCTGTTTTTT
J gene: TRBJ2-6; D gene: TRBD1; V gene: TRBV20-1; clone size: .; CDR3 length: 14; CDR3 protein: CSANRGSGANVLTF; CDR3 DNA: TGCAGTGCTAACAGGGGATCTGGGGCCAACGTCCTGACTTTC
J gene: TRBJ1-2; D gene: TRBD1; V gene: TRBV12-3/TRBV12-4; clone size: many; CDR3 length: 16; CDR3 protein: CASSGTGTGVRYGYTF; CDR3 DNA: TGTGCCAGCAGTGGGACAGGGACAGGGGTTCGTTATGGCTACACCTTC